This T cell receptor (beta chain) derives from a study of technical replicates of blood from a few donors (dated by TCRdb to the late 2010s). Receptors were amplified or captured by the immunoSEQ multiplex PCR assay. Not all clones reach the TCRdb copy of this immuneACCESS table, which keeps in-frame sequences only. Checked studies attribute under half of the gap to unresolved V genes and leave the rest unexplained. The sample yields about 16,000 clones; 85% to 90% were counted once. The ten largest clonotypes hold roughly 12% of the sample. For CDR1 and CDR2, the germline V gene (reference sequence) lists MNHNY and SVGAGI. Trimmed from V: 2 bases; trimmed from J: 10 bases; junction bases lacking a gene match: 6. Reading from cysteine to phenylalanine, the CDR3 counts 15 amino acids. Kept here is only the CDR3 DNA, which spans 45 bases and is read in frame from base 1. Of note for this clone: The antigen this receptor binds is unknown. Per-base quality was not reported, and no clone a single base away is much larger than it.

The chain was built from TRBV6-6 and TRBJ2-1, and TRBD2 matches 12 of the central bases. Specimen: PBMCs. The clonotype originates from a human donor in good health. The DNA reads as follows: TGTGCCAGCAGTTACGCTAGCGGGAGGGCCGGGGAGCAGTTCTTC. It is translated as CASSYASGRAGEQFF.